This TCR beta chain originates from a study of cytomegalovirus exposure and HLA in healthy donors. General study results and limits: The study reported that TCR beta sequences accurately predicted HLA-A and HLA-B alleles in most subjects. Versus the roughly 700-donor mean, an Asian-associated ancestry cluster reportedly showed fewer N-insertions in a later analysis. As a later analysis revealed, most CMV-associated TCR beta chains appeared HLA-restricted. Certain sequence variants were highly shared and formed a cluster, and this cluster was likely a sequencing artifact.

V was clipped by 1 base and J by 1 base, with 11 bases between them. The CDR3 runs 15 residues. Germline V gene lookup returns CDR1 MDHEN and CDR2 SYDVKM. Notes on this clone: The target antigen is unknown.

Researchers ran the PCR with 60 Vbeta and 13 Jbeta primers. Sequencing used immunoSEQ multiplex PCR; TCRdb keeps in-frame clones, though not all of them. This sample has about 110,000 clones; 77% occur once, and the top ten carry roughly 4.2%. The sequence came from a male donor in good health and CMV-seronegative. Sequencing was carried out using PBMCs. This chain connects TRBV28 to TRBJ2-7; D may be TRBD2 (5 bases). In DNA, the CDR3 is TGTGCCAGCAGTTTATCCGCGGGTGGGTCCTACGAGCAGTACTTC. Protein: CASSLSAGGSYEQYF.